Reported below is one T cell receptor (beta chain). The CDR3 runs 14 residues. The germline V gene encodes CDR1 MDHEN and CDR2 SYDVKM. V dropped 6 bases and J dropped 3 bases, with 12 bases sitting between them. This record comes from a study of shared T cell receptors in the human thymus. Libraries were prepared by immunoSEQ multiplex PCR; TCRdb keeps only in-frame clonotypes and omits some of them. This table holds just under 550,000 clones, around 78% found once. The sample also formed part of further work on human thymus T cells. From that paper: An apparent bias in V and J gene usage was seen in thymic and blood repertoires.

The clonotype was recovered from a boy younger than two with a congenital heart defect. The chain is built from TRBV28 and TRBJ1-5, with D unclear. Sequenced input: thymocytes. CDR3 sequence reads: CASSYGRPNQPQHF. The CDR3 bases are TGTGCCAGCAGCTACGGGAGGCCCAATCAGCCCCAGCATTTT.